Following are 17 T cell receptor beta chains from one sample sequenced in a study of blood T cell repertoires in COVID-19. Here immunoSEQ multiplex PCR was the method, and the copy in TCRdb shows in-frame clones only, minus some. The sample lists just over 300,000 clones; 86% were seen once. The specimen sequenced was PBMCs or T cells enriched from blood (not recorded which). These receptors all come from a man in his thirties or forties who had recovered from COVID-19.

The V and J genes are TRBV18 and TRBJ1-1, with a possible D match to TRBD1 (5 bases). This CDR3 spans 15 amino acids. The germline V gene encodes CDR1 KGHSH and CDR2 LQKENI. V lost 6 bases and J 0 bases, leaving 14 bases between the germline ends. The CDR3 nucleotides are TGTGCCAGCTCGAGCGCGGGGGTTATGAACACTGAAGCTTTCTTT. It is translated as CASSSAGVMNTEAFF.

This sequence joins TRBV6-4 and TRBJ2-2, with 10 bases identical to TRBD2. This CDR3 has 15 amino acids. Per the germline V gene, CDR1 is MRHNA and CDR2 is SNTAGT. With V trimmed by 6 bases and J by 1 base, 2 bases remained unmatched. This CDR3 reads CASRRTSGNTGELFF. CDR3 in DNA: TGTGCCAGCAGGAGGACTAGCGGGAACACCGGGGAGCTGTTTTTT.

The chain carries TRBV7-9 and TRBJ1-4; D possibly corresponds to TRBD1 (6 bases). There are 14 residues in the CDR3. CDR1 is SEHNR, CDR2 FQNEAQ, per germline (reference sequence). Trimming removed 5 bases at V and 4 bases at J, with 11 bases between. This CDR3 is CASSLRGSNEKLFF. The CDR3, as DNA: TGTGCCAGCAGCCTAAGGGGGAGTAATGAAAAACTGTTTTTT.

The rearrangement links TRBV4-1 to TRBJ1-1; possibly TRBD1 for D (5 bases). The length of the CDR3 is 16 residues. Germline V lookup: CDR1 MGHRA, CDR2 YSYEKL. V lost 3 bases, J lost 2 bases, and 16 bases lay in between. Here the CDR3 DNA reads TGCGCCAGCAGCCAGGACAACCGGCTTGCCAACACTGAAGCTTTCTTT. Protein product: CASSQDNRLANTEAFF.

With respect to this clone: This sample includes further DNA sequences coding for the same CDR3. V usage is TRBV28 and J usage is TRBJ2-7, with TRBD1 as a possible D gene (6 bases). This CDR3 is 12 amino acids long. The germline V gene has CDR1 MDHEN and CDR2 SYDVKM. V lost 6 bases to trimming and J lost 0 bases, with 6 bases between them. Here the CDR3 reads CASRQGSYEQYF. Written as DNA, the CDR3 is TGTGCCAGCAGACAGGGCTCCTACGAGCAGTACTTC. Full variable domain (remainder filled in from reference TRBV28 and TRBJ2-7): DVKVTQSSRYLVKRTGEKVFLECVQDMDHENMFWYRQDPGLGLRLIYFSYDVKMKEKGDIPEGYSVSREKKERFSLILESASTNQTSMYLCASRQGSYEQYFGPGTRLTVT.

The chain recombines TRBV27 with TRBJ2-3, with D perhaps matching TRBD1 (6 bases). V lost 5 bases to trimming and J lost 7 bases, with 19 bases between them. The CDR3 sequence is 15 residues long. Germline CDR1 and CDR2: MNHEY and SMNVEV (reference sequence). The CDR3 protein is CASSNDRWGRNTQYF. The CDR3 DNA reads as TGTGCCAGCAGTAACGACAGGTGGGGTCGGAATACGCAGTATTTT.

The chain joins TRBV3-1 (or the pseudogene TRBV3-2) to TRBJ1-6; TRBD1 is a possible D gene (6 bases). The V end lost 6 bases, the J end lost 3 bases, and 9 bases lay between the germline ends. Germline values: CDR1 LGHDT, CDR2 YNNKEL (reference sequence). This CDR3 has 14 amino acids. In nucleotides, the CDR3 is TGTGCCAGCAGACTACAGGGCTATAATTCACCCCTCCACTTT. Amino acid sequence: CASRLQGYNSPLHF.

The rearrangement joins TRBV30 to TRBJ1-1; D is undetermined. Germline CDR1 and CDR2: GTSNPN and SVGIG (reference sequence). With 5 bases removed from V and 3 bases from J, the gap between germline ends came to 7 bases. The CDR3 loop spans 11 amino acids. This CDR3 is CAWGEDTEAFF. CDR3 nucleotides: TGTGCCTGGGGGGAGGACACTGAAGCTTTCTTT.

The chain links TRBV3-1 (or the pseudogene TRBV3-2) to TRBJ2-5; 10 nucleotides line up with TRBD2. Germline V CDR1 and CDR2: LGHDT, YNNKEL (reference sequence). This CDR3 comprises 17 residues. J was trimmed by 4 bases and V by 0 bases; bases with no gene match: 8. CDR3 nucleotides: TGTGCCAGCAGCCAAGACGGCCAGCGGGAGGGAATAGAGACCCAGTACTTC. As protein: CASSQDGQREGIETQYF.

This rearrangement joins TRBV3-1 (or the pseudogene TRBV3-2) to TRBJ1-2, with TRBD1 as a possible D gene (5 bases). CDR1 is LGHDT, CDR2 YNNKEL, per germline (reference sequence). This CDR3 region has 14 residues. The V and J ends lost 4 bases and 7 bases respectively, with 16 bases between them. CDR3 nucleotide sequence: TGTGCCAGCAGCCCAAGACACCAGGGAGGTGGCTACACCTTC. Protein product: CASSPRHQGGGYTF.

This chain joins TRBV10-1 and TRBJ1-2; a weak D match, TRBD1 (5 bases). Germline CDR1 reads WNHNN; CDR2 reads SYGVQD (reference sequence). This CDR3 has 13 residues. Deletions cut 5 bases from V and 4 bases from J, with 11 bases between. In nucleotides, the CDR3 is TGCGCCAGCAGTCTCCAGGGAAGCTATGGCTACACCTTC. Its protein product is CASSLQGSYGYTF.

The CDR3 sequence: CAIRDRAGSSSYEQYF. The CDR3 nucleotides are TGTGCCATCAGGGACAGGGCCGGCTCGAGCTCCTACGAGCAGTACTTC. The chain joins TRBV10-3 to TRBJ2-7; 8 bases line up with TRBD1. The CDR3 has 16 residues. The germline V gene encodes CDR1 ENHRY and CDR2 SYGVKD. With 6 bases clipped from V and 0 bases from J, the junction kept 10 bases outside the gene matches.

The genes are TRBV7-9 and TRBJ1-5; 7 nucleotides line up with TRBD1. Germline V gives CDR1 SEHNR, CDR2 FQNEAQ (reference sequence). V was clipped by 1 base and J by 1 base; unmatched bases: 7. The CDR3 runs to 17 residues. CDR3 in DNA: TGTGCCAGCAGCTTAGATTTTGGCAGGGGGAGCAATCAGCCCCAGCATTTT. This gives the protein CASSLDFGRGSNQPQHF.

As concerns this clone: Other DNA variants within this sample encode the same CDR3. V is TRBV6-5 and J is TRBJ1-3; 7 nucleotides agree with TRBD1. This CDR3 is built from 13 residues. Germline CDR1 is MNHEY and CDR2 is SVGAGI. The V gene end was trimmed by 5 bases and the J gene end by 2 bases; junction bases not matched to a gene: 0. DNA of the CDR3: TGTGCCAGCAGTCAGGGGGCTGGAAACACCATATATTTT. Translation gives CASSQGAGNTIYF.

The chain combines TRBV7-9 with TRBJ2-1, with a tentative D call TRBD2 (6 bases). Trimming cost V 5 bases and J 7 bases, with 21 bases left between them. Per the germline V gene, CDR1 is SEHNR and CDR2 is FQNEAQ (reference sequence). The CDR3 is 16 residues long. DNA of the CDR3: TGTGCCAGCAGCCCCAGTTTACTAGCAAAGGGGAATGAGCAGTTCTTC. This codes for CASSPSLLAKGNEQFF. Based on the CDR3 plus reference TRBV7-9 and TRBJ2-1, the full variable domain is DTGVSQNPRHKITKRGQNVTFRCDPISEHNRLYWYRQTLGQGPEFLTYFQNEAQLEKSRLLSDRFSAERPKGSFSTLEIQRTEQGDSAMYLCASSPSLLAKGNEQFFGPGTRLTVL.

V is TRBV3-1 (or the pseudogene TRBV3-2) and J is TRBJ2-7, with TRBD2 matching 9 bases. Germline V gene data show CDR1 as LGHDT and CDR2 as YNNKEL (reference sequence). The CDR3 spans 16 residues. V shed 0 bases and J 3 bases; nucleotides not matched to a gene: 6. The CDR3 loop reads CASSQDPLAGFYEQYF. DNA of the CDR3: TGTGCCAGCAGCCAAGATCCCCTAGCGGGATTCTACGAGCAGTACTTC.

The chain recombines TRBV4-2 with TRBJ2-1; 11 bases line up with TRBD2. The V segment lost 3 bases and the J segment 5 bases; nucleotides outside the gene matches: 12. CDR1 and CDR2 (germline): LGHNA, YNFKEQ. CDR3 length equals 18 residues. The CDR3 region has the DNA TGTGCCAGCAGCCAGGATGGACGACTAGCGGGGTTCAACAATGAGCAGTTCTTC. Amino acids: CASSQDGRLAGFNNEQFF.